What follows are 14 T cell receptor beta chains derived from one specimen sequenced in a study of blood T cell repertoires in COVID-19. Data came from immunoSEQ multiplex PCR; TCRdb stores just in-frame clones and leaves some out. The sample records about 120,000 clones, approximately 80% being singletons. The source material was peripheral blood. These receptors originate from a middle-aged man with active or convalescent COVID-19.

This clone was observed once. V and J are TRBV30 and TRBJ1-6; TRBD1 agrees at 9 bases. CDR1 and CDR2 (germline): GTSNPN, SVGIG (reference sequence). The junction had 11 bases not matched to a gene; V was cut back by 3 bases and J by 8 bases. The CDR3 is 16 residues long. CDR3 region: CAWSVDRGQLDSPLHF. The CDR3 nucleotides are TGTGCCTGGAGCGTGGACAGGGGCCAACTGGATTCACCCCTCCACTTT.

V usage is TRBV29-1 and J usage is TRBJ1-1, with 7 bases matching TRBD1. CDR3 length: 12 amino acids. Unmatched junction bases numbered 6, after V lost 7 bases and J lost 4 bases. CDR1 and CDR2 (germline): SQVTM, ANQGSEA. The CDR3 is CSGLQGITEAFF. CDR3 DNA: TGCAGCGGATTACAGGGGATCACTGAAGCTTTCTTT.

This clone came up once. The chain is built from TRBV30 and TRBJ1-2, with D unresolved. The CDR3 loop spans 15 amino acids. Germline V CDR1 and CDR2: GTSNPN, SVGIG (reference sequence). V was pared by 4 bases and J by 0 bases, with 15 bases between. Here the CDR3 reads CAWTKTPQTNYGYTF. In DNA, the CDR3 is TGTGCCTGGACCAAGACCCCACAGACTAACTATGGCTACACCTTC.

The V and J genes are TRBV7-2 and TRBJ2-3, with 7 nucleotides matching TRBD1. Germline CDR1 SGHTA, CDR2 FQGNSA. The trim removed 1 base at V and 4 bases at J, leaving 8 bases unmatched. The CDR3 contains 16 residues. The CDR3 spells CASSLGRGTAADTQYF. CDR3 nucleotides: TGTGCCAGCAGCTTAGGTAGGGGGACAGCGGCAGATACGCAGTATTTT.

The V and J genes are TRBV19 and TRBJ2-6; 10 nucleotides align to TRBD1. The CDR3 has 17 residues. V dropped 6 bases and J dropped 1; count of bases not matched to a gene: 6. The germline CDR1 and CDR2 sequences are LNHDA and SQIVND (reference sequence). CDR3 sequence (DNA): TGTGCCAGTAGCCGAAGGACAGGGGGATCTGGGGCCAACGTCCTGACTTTC. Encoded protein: CASSRRTGGSGANVLTF.

Here the CDR3 reads CASSLGGGPTNEKLFF. CDR3 DNA sequence: TGTGCCAGCAGCTTAGGGGGGGGCCCGACTAATGAAAAACTGTTTTTT. The chain couples TRBV11-2 to TRBJ1-4; D is possibly TRBD1 (6 bases). Germline lookup yields CDR1 SGHAT and CDR2 FQNNGV. The CDR3 has 16 residues. V was trimmed by 1 base and J by 2 bases, leaving 11 bases between them.

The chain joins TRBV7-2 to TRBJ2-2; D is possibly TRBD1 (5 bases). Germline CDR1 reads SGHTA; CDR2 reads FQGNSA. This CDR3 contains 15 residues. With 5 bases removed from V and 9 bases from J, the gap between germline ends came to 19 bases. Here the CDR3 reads CASSPQWTLDRELFF. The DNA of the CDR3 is TGTGCCAGCAGCCCACAGTGGACACTGGACCGGGAGCTGTTTTTT.

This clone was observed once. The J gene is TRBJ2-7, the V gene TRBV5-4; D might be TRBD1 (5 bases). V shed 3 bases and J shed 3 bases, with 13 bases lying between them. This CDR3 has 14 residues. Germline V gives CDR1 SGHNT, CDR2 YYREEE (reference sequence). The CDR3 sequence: CASSSRTGDYEQYF. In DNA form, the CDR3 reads TGTGCCAGCAGCTCCCGAACAGGAGACTACGAGCAGTACTTC. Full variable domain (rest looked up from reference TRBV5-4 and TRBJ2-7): ETGVTQSPTHLIKTRGQQVTLRCSSQSGHNTVSWYQQALGQGPQFIFQYYREEENGRGNFPPRFSGLQFPNYSSELNVNALELDDSALYLCASSSRTGDYEQYFGPGTRLTVT.

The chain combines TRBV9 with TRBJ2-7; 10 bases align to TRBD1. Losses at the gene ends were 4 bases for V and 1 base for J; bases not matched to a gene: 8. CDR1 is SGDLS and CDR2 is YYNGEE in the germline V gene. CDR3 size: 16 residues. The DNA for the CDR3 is TGTGCCAGCAGCCCAGGACAGGGGGTGGGTTCCTACGAGCAGTACTTC. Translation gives CASSPGQGVGSYEQYF.

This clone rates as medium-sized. DNA for the CDR3: TGTGCCAGCAGCTCTAGCCTCCTAAGTCACGAGCAGTACTTC. Its protein is CASSSSLLSHEQYF. The J gene is TRBJ2-7, the V gene TRBV7-7; TRBD2 might be the D (5 bases). Trimming took off 4 bases at V and 5 bases at J, with 15 bases between the two ends. Germline V gives CDR1 SSHAT, CDR2 FNYEAQ (reference sequence). This CDR3 is 14 amino acids long.

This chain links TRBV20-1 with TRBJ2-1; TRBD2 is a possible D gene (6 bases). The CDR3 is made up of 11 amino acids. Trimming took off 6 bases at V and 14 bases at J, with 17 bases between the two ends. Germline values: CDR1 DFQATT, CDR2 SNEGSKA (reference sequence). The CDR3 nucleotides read TGCAGTGCCAGGACGGGGGTAGAGGAGTTCTTC. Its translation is CSARTGVEEFF.

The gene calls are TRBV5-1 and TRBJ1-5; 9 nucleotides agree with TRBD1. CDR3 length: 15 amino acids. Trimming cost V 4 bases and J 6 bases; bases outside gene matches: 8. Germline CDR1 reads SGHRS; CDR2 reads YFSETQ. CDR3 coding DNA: TGCGCCAGCAGCCCGGAGGGACAGGGCGGTCAGCCCCAGCATTTT. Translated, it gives CASSPEGQGGQPQHF.

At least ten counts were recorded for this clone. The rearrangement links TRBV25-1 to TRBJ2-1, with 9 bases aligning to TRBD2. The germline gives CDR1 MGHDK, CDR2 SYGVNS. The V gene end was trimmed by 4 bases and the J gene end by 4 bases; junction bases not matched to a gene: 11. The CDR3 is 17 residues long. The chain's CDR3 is CASSGNAGTSRYNEQFF. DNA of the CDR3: TGTGCCAGCAGTGGGAACGCCGGGACTAGCAGGTACAATGAGCAGTTCTTC.

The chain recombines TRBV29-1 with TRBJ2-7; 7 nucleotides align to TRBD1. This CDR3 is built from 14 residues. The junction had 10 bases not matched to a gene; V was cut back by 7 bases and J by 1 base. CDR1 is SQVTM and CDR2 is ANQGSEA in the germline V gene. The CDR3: CSANLDRVSYEQYF. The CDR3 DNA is TGCAGCGCGAACTTAGACAGGGTATCCTACGAGCAGTACTTC.